What follows are 16 T cell receptor beta chains derived from one specimen sequenced in a study of cytomegalovirus exposure and HLA in healthy donors. The study ran its PCR with 60 Vbeta and 13 Jbeta primers. Assay used: immunoSEQ multiplex PCR; TCRdb lists only in-frame clones, some missing. Its table lists 60,000 to 70,000 clones. Sequencing was done on a sample of PBMCs. The receptors originated from a man aged 25-45 years in good health and CMV-seropositive.

The J gene is TRBJ1-6, the V gene TRBV7-8; D might be TRBD1 (6 bases). The CDR3 is 14 amino acids. V lost 5 bases, J lost 7 bases, and 12 bases lay in between. Germline CDR1 and CDR2: SGHVS and FQNEAQ. As DNA, the CDR3 is TGTGCCAGCAGCCCCGGACAGATCAATTCACCCCTCCACTTT. Translated: CASSPGQINSPLHF.

This rearrangement joins TRBV30 to TRBJ1-5; TRBD1 is a possible D gene (6 bases). The CDR3 loop spans 14 amino acids. V was pared by 2 bases and J by 10 bases, with 18 bases between. Germline V gives CDR1 GTSNPN, CDR2 SVGIG (reference sequence). The CDR3 protein is CAWSQGSGSYPQHF. The CDR3 DNA follows: TGTGCCTGGAGTCAGGGGAGCGGATCCTATCCCCAGCATTTT.

The chain combines TRBV5-1 with TRBJ1-1; tentatively, D is TRBD1 (5 bases). Germline CDR1 reads SGHRS; CDR2 reads YFSETQ. The CDR3 covers 17 residues. V lost 4 bases and J 7 bases, leaving 26 bases between the germline ends. As DNA, the CDR3 is TGCGCCAGCAGCGTGTTAGAGGGGCGGGGGAGTGTTGGTGAAGCTTTCTTT. It translates to CASSVLEGRGSVGEAFF. Variable domain in full (rest from reference TRBV5-1 and TRBJ1-1): KAGVTQTPRYLIKTRGQQVTLSCSPISGHRSVSWYQQTPGQGLQFLFEYFSETQRNKGNFPGRFSGRQFSNSRSEMNVSTLELGDSALYLCASSVLEGRGSVGEAFFGQGTRLTVV.

This chain connects TRBV7-9 to TRBJ1-4, with D unresolved. V gave up 0 bases and J gave up 1 base, with 6 bases separating them. The CDR3 covers 15 residues. CDR1 is SEHNR and CDR2 is FQNEAQ in the germline V gene (reference sequence). CDR3 DNA sequence: TGTGCCAGCAGCTTAGCTGGCAGAACTAATGAAAAACTGTTTTTT. Its protein product is CASSLAGRTNEKLFF.

This chain links TRBV5-1 with TRBJ2-1; 8 bases are shared with TRBD1. The CDR3 is 15 amino acids. V was clipped by 0 bases and J by 7 bases; unmatched bases: 6. CDR1 is SGHRS, CDR2 YFSETQ, per germline. DNA for the CDR3: TGCGCCAGCAGCTTGGTGGGACAGGTCCAGAATGAGCAGTTCTTC. Translation: CASSLVGQVQNEQFF.

The chain is built from TRBV10-3 and TRBJ1-1; maybe TRBD1 (6 bases). This CDR3 has 13 residues. Germline lookup yields CDR1 ENHRY and CDR2 SYGVKD. V lost 5 bases, J lost 3 bases, and 10 bases lay in between. CDR3 sequence reads: CAISNEGDTEAFF. CDR3 nucleotides: TGTGCCATCAGTAACGAGGGGGACACTGAAGCTTTCTTT.

V and J are TRBV2 and TRBJ1-5, with D possibly matching TRBD1 (6 bases). The germline CDR1 and CDR2 sequences are SNHLY and FYNNEI. This CDR3 has 14 residues. V lost 6 bases to trimming and J lost 9 bases, with 18 bases between them. Here the CDR3 DNA reads TGTGCCAGCAGGGAAACGGACAGCCTCGGGCCCCAGCATTTT. Translation: CASRETDSLGPQHF.

The V and J genes are TRBV11-3 and TRBJ2-7, with 9 bases identical to TRBD2. Germline V gene sequence: CDR1 SGHNT, CDR2 YENEEA. This CDR3 region has 15 residues. The trim removed 2 bases at V and 5 bases at J, leaving 7 bases unmatched. CDR3 nucleotide sequence: TGTGCCAGCAGCTTACTCTGGGTAGCGGGAGACGAGCAGTACTTC. Protein: CASSLLWVAGDEQYF.

This chain's CDR3 is CASSYRAGAGNEQFF. As DNA, the CDR3 is TGTGCCAGCAGTTACCGAGCGGGAGCCGGCAATGAGCAGTTCTTC. V and J are TRBV6-5 and TRBJ2-1, with 8 bases aligning to TRBD2. The CDR3 length is 15 residues. V was clipped by 2 bases and J by 6 bases; unmatched bases: 6. CDR1 and CDR2 from the germline V gene are MNHEY and SVGAGI.

The chain is built from TRBV6-1 and TRBJ1-5; D gene unclear. The CDR3 length is 14 residues. V was trimmed by 0 bases and J by 5 bases, leaving 8 bases between them. Germline V CDR1 and CDR2: MNHNS, SASEGT. CDR3 DNA sequence: TGTGCCAGCAGTGAAGCGCCCAGTTATCAGCCCCAGCATTTT. Translating gives CASSEAPSYQPQHF.

The genes are TRBV30 and TRBJ1-4, with TRBD1 as a possible D gene (5 bases). The germline gives CDR1 GTSNPN, CDR2 SVGIG (reference sequence). Trimming left V 2 bases short and J 8 bases short, with 12 bases between. The CDR3 has 13 amino acids. This CDR3 reads CAWSFGGGEKLFF. CDR3 nucleotides: TGTGCCTGGAGTTTCGGGGGGGGAGAAAAACTGTTTTTT.

The chain combines TRBV19 with TRBJ2-7; D unresolved. Germline V gives CDR1 LNHDA, CDR2 SQIVND (reference sequence). Deletions cut 3 bases from V and 2 bases from J, with 8 bases between. This CDR3 is 13 amino acids long. This CDR3 is CASSITAAYEQYF. CDR3 nucleotide sequence: TGTGCCAGTAGTATTACAGCAGCCTACGAGCAGTACTTC.

The genes are TRBV15 and TRBJ2-7; D is possibly TRBD1 (6 bases). The germline CDR1 and CDR2 sequences are LNHNV and YYDKDF (reference sequence). V was cut by 4 bases and J by 4 bases, with 20 bases left in between. CDR3 size: 16 residues. The CDR3: CATSTLQGSILYEQYF. CDR3 coding DNA: TGTGCCACCAGCACCCTACAGGGTTCTATTCTGTACGAGCAGTACTTC.

V usage is TRBV4-1 and J usage is TRBJ1-2; D remains unclear. V lost 5 bases, J lost 6 bases, and 4 bases lay in between. The CDR3 consists of 10 residues. Germline V gives CDR1 MGHRA, CDR2 YSYEKL. CDR3 sequence: CASSGHGYTF. CDR3 DNA sequence: TGCGCCAGCAGCGGGCATGGCTACACCTTC.

The chain carries TRBV6-5 and TRBJ2-7; 7 bases map to TRBD1. This CDR3 has 14 amino acids. Looked up from germline, CDR1 is MNHEY and CDR2 is SVGAGI. The trim removed 6 bases at V and 5 bases at J, leaving 10 bases unmatched. The chain's CDR3 is CASSHGQELNEQYF. The CDR3 region has the DNA TGTGCCAGCAGCCACGGACAGGAATTAAACGAGCAGTACTTC.

The rearrangement joins TRBV27 to TRBJ1-2, with a weak D call TRBD1 (5 bases). The CDR3 extends over 12 amino acids. V was cut by 6 bases and J by 8 bases, with 13 bases left in between. Germline V CDR1 and CDR2: MNHEY, SMNVEV (reference sequence). The CDR3 reads CASRRATEGYTF. The CDR3 DNA sequence: TGTGCCAGCAGGCGAGCGACAGAAGGCTACACCTTC.